The next 23 T cell receptor beta chains were all read from a single sample in a study of shared clonotypes between healthy human individuals. TCRdb keeps only in-frame clones here, not all; method: immunoSEQ multiplex PCR. The data contain 2 million to 2.5 million clones, approximately 94% of them singletons. Sequences were obtained from naive CD4+ T cells sorted from blood. Indicated subset: CD45RA+ positively selected. Receptor source: a young man in good health.

The V and J genes are TRBV10-3 and TRBJ2-3; tentative D call: TRBD1 (5 bases). V shed 10 bases and J shed 0 bases, with 8 bases lying between them. The CDR3 loop spans 12 amino acids. Germline V lookup: CDR1 ENHRY, CDR2 SYGVKD. The CDR3 nucleotides are TGTGCCACAGGACAAAGCACAGATACGCAGTATTTT. Translated, it gives CATGQSTDTQYF.

The gene calls are TRBV28 and TRBJ2-4; TRBD1 aligns across 11 bases. The trim removed 5 bases at V and 5 bases at J, leaving 14 bases unmatched. CDR1 and CDR2 from the germline V gene are MDHEN and SYDVKM. This CDR3 is 18 amino acids long. The CDR3 spells CASSLDRGRLTSQNIQYF. CDR3 bases: TGTGCCAGCAGTCTGGACAGGGGGCGGCTTACTAGCCAAAACATTCAGTACTTC. Full variable domain (missing parts from reference TRBV28 and TRBJ2-4): DVKVTQSSRYLVKRTGEKVFLECVQDMDHENMFWYRQDPGLGLRLIYFSYDVKMKEKGDIPEGYSVSREKKERFSLILESASTNQTSMYLCASSLDRGRLTSQNIQYFGAGTRLSVL.

The J gene is TRBJ1-1, the V gene TRBV11-2; TRBD1 agrees at 8 bases. Germline V gene data show CDR1 as SGHAT and CDR2 as FQNNGV. With V trimmed by 1 base and J by 0 bases, 4 bases remained unmatched. The CDR3 runs 16 residues. The CDR3 DNA reads as TGTGCCAGCAGCTTAGGACAGGGGTACATGAACACTGAAGCTTTCTTT. Its protein is CASSLGQGYMNTEAFF.

The V gene is TRBV6-4, the J gene TRBJ2-3, with D perhaps TRBD1 or TRBD2 (6 bases each). V lost 3 bases and J 3 bases, leaving 13 bases between the germline ends. Germline V gene lookup returns CDR1 MRHNA and CDR2 SNTAGT. This CDR3 has 15 residues. DNA for the CDR3: TGTGCCAGCAGTGATCCTCAGGGGAGGACAGATACGCAGTATTTT. Protein product: CASSDPQGRTDTQYF.

This clone has just a few counts. Other nucleotide sequences from this sample produce the same CDR3. The CDR3 coding sequence is TGTGCCAGCAGTTCCACGAACAATGAGCAGTTCTTC. This codes for CASSSTNNEQFF. The chain links TRBV6-5 to TRBJ2-1; no reliable D call. This CDR3 is 12 amino acids long. Trimming stripped 4 bases from V and 5 bases from J, with 6 bases between. The germline V gene encodes CDR1 MNHEY and CDR2 SVGAGI.

The CDR3 sequence: CAISPGPSTYEQYF. CDR3 DNA: TGTGCCATCAGCCCGGGACCGAGCACCTACGAGCAGTACTTC. The chain is built from TRBV10-3 and TRBJ2-7; D is perhaps TRBD1 or TRBD2 (5 bases each). The germline V gene encodes CDR1 ENHRY and CDR2 SYGVKD. This CDR3 contains 14 residues. Between the trimmed V and J ends, which lost 6 bases and 2 bases, there was a span of 14 bases.

A word on this clone: The sample has other DNA sequences that encode this CDR3 too. The DNA for the CDR3 is TGTGCCAGCAGCTCTCGCGGATCCTACGAGCAGTACTTC. Amino acids: CASSSRGSYEQYF. The chain carries TRBV5-4 and TRBJ2-7; unclear D gene. Trimming removed 3 bases at V and 1 base at J, with 8 bases between. Per the germline V gene, CDR1 is SGHNT and CDR2 is YYREEE (reference sequence). The CDR3 sequence is 13 residues long.

This clone has a single count. The chain has TRBV10-3 and TRBJ1-5; 7 bases are shared with TRBD1. Germline-derived CDR1 and CDR2 are ENHRY and SYGVKD. V lost 5 bases and J lost 4; bases outside the gene matches: 2. CDR3 size: 13 residues. The DNA for the CDR3 is TGTGCCATCAGTAACAGGGGAAATCAGCCCCAGCATTTT. This encodes CAISNRGNQPQHF.

The genes are TRBV7-2 and TRBJ2-3; possible D gene TRBD1, 6 bases. Germline-derived CDR1 and CDR2 are SGHTA and FQGNSA. The CDR3 consists of 19 residues. Deletions cut 1 base from V and 2 bases from J, with 22 bases between. The CDR3 DNA reads as TGTGCCAGCAGCTTAGTAAATCTGGGTAGGGGGTCCCCCACAGATACGCAGTATTTT. Translation gives CASSLVNLGRGSPTDTQYF.

V usage is TRBV5-1 and J usage is TRBJ2-1; the match to TRBD1 covers 7 bases. Trimming removed 3 bases from V and 0 bases from J; junction bases left unmatched: 3. The germline V gene encodes CDR1 SGHRS and CDR2 YFSETQ. The CDR3 has 15 residues. The DNA of the CDR3 is TGCGCCAGCAGCTCGGGACAGACCTCCTACAATGAGCAGTTCTTC. Protein: CASSSGQTSYNEQFF.

The chain combines TRBV29-1 with TRBJ2-1; 10 positions agree with TRBD2. The germline CDR1 and CDR2 sequences are SQVTM and ANQGSEA. The CDR3 has 13 residues. After removal of 7 bases from V and 4 bases from J, the junction contained 4 bases not matched to a gene. CDR3 in amino acids: CSEGLADYNEQFF. CDR3 bases: TGCAGCGAAGGACTAGCGGATTACAATGAGCAGTTCTTC.

V gene TRBV2 combines with J gene TRBJ2-3; tentatively, D is TRBD2 (6 bases). Trimming took off 2 bases at V and 4 bases at J, with 7 bases between the two ends. Germline values: CDR1 SNHLY, CDR2 FYNNEI. The CDR3 runs to 13 residues. Written as DNA, the CDR3 is TGTGCCAGCAGTGAACTAGCGTCAGATACGCAGTATTTT. Protein: CASSELASDTQYF.

The CDR3 nucleotides read TGTGCCAGCAGCTTAGTCTGGCAGTCTGAAGCTTTCTTT. Translating it yields CASSLVWQSEAFF. This rearrangement joins TRBV7-2 to TRBJ1-1; D unclear. Trimming took 1 base from V and 6 from J, leaving 9 bases between them. This CDR3 region has 13 residues. Germline values: CDR1 SGHTA, CDR2 FQGNSA.

As to this clone: Additional DNA sequences in this sample encode the identical CDR3. The chain employs TRBV5-1 and TRBJ1-3; D gene uncertain. V was cut by 5 bases and J by 0 bases, with 12 bases left in between. Germline-derived CDR1 and CDR2 are SGHRS and YFSETQ. The CDR3 length is 15 residues. The CDR3 sequence: CASSPGGSSGNTIYF. For the CDR3, the DNA is TGCGCCAGCAGTCCTGGCGGATCCTCTGGAAACACCATATATTTT.

On this clone: The same CDR3 arises from other DNA sequences in this sample as well. This chain links TRBV18 with TRBJ2-5; TRBD1 might be the D (6 bases). Germline V gene data show CDR1 as KGHSH and CDR2 as LQKENI. The germline V and J ends were trimmed by 3 bases and 1 base, with 9 bases remaining between them. The CDR3 totals 14 residues. The CDR3 DNA reads as TGTGCCAGCTCACCTCGGGACACCCAAGAGACCCAGTACTTC. Its translation is CASSPRDTQETQYF.

The rearrangement joins TRBV5-1 to TRBJ2-7, with 10 nucleotides matching TRBD2. V shed 0 bases, J shed 2 bases, and the junction held 2 bases outside the gene matches. The germline gives CDR1 SGHRS, CDR2 YFSETQ. This CDR3 contains 15 residues. The CDR3 nucleotides are TGCGCCAGCAGCTTGGGGGGACTAGCGACCTACGAGCAGTACTTC. This gives the protein CASSLGGLATYEQYF. Together with reference TRBV5-1 and TRBJ2-7, the CDR3 gives the full variable domain: KAGVTQTPRYLIKTRGQQVTLSCSPISGHRSVSWYQQTPGQGLQFLFEYFSETQRNKGNFPGRFSGRQFSNSRSEMNVSTLELGDSALYLCASSLGGLATYEQYFGPGTRLTVT.

This chain joins TRBV5-5 and TRBJ2-7; D is undetermined. The V end lost 6 bases, the J end lost 0 bases, and 10 bases lay between the germline ends. The CDR3 runs 13 residues. Germline V gene lookup returns CDR1 SGHKS and CDR2 YYEKEE (reference sequence). Here the CDR3 reads CASKRFGSYEQYF. In nucleotides, the CDR3 is TGTGCCAGCAAAAGGTTCGGCTCCTACGAGCAGTACTTC.

The chain combines TRBV7-2 with TRBJ1-2; D is uncertain. The CDR3 is 14 amino acids. Trimming removed 0 bases at V and 4 bases at J, with 9 bases between. CDR1 is SGHTA, CDR2 FQGNSA, per germline. CDR3 residues: CASSLAQDLYGYTF. The CDR3 DNA sequence: TGTGCCAGCAGCTTAGCTCAAGACCTCTATGGCTACACCTTC.

The chain has TRBV28 and TRBJ1-6, with 7 positions matching TRBD1. Looked up from germline, CDR1 is MDHEN and CDR2 is SYDVKM. With V trimmed by 7 bases and J by 7 bases, 13 bases remained unmatched. The CDR3 extends over 16 amino acids. As DNA, the CDR3 is TGTGCCAGCACCCTGGCACAGGGGATTGGAAATTCACCCCTCCACTTT. It specifies CASTLAQGIGNSPLHF.

The chain joins TRBV6-4 to TRBJ1-1; 7 nucleotides line up with TRBD1. CDR1 is MRHNA and CDR2 is SNTAGT in the germline V gene. V shed 6 bases, J shed 4 bases, and the junction held 8 bases outside the gene matches. The CDR3 is made up of 14 amino acids. The CDR3, as DNA: TGTGCCAGCAGGGTGCAGGGGGAAGGCACTGAAGCTTTCTTT. Protein sequence: CASRVQGEGTEAFF.

The chain combines TRBV27 with TRBJ2-1; 9 nucleotides agree with TRBD2. The CDR3 spans 17 residues. J was trimmed by 8 bases and V by 1 base; bases with no gene match: 12. CDR1 and CDR2 (germline): MNHEY, SMNVEV (reference sequence). For the CDR3, the DNA is TGTGCCAGCAGTTTATGGAGGGGGGCTAGCGGGGTGGATGAGCAGTTCTTC. This encodes CASSLWRGASGVDEQFF.

The CDR3 here is CATRDSSYNEQFF. The CDR3 DNA reads TGTGCCACCAGGGACAGCTCCTACAATGAGCAGTTCTTC. The chain links TRBV30 to TRBJ2-1; 7 bases align to TRBD1. After removal of 8 bases from V and 0 bases from J, the junction contained 4 bases not matched to a gene. Germline V CDR1 and CDR2: GTSNPN, SVGIG (reference sequence). The length of the CDR3 is 13 residues.

This clone was seen once. This chain connects TRBV6-5 to TRBJ2-7; 7 bases match TRBD1. Unmatched junction bases numbered 7, after V lost 5 bases and J lost 3 bases. CDR3 size: 14 residues. The germline gives CDR1 MNHEY, CDR2 SVGAGI. The CDR3 loop is CASSKDRRDYEQYF. In DNA form, the CDR3 reads TGTGCCAGCAGTAAGGACAGGCGAGACTACGAGCAGTACTTC.